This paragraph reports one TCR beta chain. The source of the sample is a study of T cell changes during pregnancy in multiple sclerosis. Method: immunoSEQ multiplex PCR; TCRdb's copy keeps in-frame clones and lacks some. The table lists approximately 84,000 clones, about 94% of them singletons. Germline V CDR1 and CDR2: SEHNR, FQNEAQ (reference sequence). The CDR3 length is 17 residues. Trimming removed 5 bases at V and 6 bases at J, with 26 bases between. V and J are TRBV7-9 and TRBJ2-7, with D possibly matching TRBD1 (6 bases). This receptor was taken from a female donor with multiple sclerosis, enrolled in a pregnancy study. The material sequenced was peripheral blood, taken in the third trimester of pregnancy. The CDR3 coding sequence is TGTGCCAGCAGCCCCAAAGTGTCAGGGGCCCGCAGCGGCGAGCAGTACTTC. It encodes CASSPKVSGARSGEQYF. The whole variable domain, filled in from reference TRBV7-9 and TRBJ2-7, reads DTGVSQNPRHKITKRGQNVTFRCDPISEHNRLYWYRQTLGQGPEFLTYFQNEAQLEKSRLLSDRFSAERPKGSFSTLEIQRTEQGDSAMYLCASSPKVSGARSGEQYFGPGTRLTVT.